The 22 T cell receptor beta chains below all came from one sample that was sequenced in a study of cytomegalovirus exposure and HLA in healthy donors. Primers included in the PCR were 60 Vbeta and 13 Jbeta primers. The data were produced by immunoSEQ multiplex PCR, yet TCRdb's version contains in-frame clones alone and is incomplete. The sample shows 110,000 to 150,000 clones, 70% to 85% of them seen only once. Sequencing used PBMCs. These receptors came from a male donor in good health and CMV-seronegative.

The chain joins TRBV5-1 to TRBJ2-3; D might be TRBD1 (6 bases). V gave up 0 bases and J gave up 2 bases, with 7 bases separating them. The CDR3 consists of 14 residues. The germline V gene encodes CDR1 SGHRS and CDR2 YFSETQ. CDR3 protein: CASSLDRDTDTQYF. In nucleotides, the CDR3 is TGCGCCAGCAGCTTGGACAGGGACACAGATACGCAGTATTTT.

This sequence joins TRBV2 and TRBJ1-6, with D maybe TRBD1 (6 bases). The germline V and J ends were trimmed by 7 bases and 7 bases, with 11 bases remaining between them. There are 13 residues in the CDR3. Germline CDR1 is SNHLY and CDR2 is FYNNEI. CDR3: CASNREVNSPLHF. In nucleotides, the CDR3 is TGTGCCAGCAACAGGGAAGTGAATTCACCCCTCCACTTT.

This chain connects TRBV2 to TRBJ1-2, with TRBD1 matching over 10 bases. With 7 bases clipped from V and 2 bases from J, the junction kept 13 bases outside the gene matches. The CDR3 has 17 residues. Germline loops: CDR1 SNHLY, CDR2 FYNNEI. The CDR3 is CASKVWDRGNSNYGYTF. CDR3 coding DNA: TGTGCCAGCAAAGTGTGGGACAGGGGAAACTCCAACTATGGCTACACCTTC.

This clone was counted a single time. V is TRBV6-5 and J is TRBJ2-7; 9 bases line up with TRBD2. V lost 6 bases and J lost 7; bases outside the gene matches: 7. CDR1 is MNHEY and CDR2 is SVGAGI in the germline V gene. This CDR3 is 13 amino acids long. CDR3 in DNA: TGTGCCAGCAGAATAGCGGGGGCCAGGGAGCAGTACTTC. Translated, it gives CASRIAGAREQYF.

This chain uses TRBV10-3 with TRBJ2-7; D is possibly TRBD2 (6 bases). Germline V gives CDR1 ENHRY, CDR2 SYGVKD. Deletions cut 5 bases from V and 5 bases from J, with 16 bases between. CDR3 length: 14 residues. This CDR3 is CAISSKAGADEQYF. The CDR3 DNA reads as TGTGCCATCAGTTCAAAAGCGGGCGCCGACGAGCAGTACTTC.

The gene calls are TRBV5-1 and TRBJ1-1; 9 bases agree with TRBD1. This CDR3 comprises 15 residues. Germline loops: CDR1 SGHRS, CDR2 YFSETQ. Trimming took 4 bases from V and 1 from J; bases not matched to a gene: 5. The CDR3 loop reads CASSPGTGRNTEAFF. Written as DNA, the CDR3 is TGCGCCAGCAGCCCAGGGACAGGGCGGAACACTGAAGCTTTCTTT.

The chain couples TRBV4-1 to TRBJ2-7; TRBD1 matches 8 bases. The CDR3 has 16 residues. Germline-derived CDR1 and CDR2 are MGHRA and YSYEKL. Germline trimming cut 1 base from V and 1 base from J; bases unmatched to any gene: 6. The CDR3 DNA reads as TGCGCCAGCAGCCAAGCTGCAGGGGGCTATTCCTACGAGCAGTACTTC. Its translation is CASSQAAGGYSYEQYF.

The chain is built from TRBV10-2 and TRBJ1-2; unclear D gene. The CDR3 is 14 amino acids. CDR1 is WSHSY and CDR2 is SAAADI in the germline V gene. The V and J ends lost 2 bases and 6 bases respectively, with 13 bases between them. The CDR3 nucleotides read TGCGCCAGCAGTGAGCTGGGCCAGTTGGATGGCTACACCTTC. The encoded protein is CASSELGQLDGYTF.

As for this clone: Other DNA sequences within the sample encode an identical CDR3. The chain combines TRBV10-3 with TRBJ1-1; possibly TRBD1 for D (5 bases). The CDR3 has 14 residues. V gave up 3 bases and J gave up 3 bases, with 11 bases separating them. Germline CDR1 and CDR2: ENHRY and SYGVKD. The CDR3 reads CAISDRVMDTEAFF. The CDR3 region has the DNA TGTGCCATCAGTGACAGGGTAATGGACACTGAAGCTTTCTTT.

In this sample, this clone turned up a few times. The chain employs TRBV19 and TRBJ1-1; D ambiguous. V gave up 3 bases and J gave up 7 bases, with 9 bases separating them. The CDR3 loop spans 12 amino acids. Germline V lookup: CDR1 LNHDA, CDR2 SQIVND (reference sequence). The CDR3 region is CASSISHFEAFF. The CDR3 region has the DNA TGTGCCAGTAGTATTTCCCACTTTGAAGCTTTCTTT.

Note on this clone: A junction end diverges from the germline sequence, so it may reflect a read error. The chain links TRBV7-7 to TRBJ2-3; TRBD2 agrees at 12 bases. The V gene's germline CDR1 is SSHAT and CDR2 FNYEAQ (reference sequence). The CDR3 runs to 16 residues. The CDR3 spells CASSRGLAGNTDTQYF. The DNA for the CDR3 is TGTGCTAGCAGCCGAGGACTAGCGGGGAACACAGATACGCAGTATTTT. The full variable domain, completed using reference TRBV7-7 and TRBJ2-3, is GAGVSQSPRYKVTKRGQDVTLRCDPISSHATLYWYQQALGQGPEFLTYFNYEAQPDKSGLPSDRFSAERPEGSISTLTIQRTEQRDSAMYRCASSRGLAGNTDTQYFGPGTRLTVL.

CDR3 protein: CASRAADKRPQHF. The CDR3 nucleotides read TGTGCCAGCAGGGCGGCGGACAAGAGGCCCCAGCATTTT. The chain couples TRBV6-5 to TRBJ1-5; weak D call: TRBD1 (5 bases). Trimming took off 6 bases at V and 9 bases at J, with 15 bases between the two ends. CDR3 length equals 13 residues. In germline, CDR1 is MNHEY, CDR2 SVGAGI.

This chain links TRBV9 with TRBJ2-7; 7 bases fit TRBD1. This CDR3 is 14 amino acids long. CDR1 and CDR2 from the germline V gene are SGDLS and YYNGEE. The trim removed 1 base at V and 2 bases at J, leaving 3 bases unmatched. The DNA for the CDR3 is TGTGCCAGCAGCGTACAGGGGGTAGCCTACGAGCAGTACTTC. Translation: CASSVQGVAYEQYF.

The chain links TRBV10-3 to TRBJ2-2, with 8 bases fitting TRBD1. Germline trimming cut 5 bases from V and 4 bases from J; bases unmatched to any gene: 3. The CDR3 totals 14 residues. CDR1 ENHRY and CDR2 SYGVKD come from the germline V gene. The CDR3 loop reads CAISYRGFTGELFF. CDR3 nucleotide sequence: TGTGCCATCAGTTACAGGGGGTTCACCGGGGAGCTGTTTTTT.

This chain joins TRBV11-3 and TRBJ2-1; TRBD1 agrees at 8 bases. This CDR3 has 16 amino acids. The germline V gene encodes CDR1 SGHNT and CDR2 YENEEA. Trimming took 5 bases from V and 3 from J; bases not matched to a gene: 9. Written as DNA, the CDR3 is TGTGCCAGCAGCCCCTCGGACAGGGTGGTCTACAATGAGCAGTTCTTC. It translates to CASSPSDRVVYNEQFF.

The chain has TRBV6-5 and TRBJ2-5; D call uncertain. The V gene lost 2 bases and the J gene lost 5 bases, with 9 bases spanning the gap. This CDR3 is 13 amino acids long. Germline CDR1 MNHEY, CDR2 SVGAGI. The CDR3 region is CASSYELGETQYF. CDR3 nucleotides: TGTGCCAGCAGTTACGAGCTCGGGGAGACCCAGTACTTC.

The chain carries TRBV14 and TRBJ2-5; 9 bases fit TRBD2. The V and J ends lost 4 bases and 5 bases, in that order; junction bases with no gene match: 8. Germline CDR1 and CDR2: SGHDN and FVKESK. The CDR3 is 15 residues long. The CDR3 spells CASSRRLAAFETQYF. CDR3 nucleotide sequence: TGTGCCAGCAGCCGCCGACTAGCGGCATTTGAGACCCAGTACTTC.

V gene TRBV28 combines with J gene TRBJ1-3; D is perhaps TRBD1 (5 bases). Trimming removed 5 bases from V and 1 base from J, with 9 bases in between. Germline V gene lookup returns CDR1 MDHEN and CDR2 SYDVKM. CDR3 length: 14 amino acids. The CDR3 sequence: CASSDSYSGNTIYF. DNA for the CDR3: TGTGCCAGCAGTGACAGCTATTCTGGAAACACCATATATTTT.

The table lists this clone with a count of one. The CDR3 spells CSVEGGQFYGYTF. The DNA of the CDR3 is TGCAGCGTTGAAGGGGGCCAGTTCTATGGCTACACCTTC. This chain connects TRBV29-1 to TRBJ1-2, with a tentative D call TRBD1 (5 bases). The CDR3 contains 13 residues. Germline V lookup: CDR1 SQVTM, CDR2 ANQGSEA. V was trimmed by 1 base and J by 4 bases, leaving 10 bases between them.

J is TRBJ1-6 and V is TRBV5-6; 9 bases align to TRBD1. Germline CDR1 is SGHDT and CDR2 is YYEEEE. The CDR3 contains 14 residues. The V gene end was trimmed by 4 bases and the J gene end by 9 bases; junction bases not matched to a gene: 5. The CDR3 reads CASSQTGGPSPLHF. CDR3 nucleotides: TGTGCCAGCAGCCAGACAGGGGGGCCTTCACCCCTCCACTTT.

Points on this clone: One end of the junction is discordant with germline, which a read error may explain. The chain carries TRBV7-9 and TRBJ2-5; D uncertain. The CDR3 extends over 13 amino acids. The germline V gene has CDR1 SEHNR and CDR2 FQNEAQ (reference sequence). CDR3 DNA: TGTTCCAGCAGCTTAGCCACAGAAGAGACCCAGTACTTC. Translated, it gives CSSSLATEETQYF.

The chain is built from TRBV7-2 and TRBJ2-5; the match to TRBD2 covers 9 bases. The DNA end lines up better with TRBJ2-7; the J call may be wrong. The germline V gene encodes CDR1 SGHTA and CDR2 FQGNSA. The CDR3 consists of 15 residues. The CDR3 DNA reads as TGTGCCAGCAGCTTAGCCTTCACTAGCGGGTACGAGCAGTACTTC. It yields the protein CASSLAFTSGYEQYF.